A selection of T cell receptor beta chains follows, all from one sample in a study of blood T cells in healthy people across ages. From the 5' RACE reads, TCRdb called clonotypes with MiXCR, one entry per CDR3 protein. The sample lists around 280,000 distinct CDR3 sequences, 25% to 30% occurring once. Sequences were obtained from blood. All receptors derive from a woman aged 70-85 years in good health. CDR3s include the opening cysteine and the closing phenylalanine or tryptophan. A D gene is named only where the DNA matches it firmly. Part of the rows lack a size; the others show once, few, many or a class for expanded clones.

d_gene	v_gene	abundance	j_gene	len	CDR3nt	CDR3aa
TRBD2	TRBV7-2	few	TRBJ2-3	18	TGTGCCAGCAGCTCCCCGGAGGGGGGACTAGCGGGTCGAGATACGCAGTATTTT	CASSSPEGGLAGRDTQYF
NA	TRBV29-1	NA	TRBJ2-4	13	TGCAGCGTTGAAAGGGGTGCCAAAAACATTCAGTACTTC	CSVERGAKNIQYF
NA	TRBV12-3/TRBV12-4	once	TRBJ2-5	13	TGTGCCAGCGCCGGGACTGGATGGGAGACCCAGTACTTC	CASAGTGWETQYF
NA	TRBV6-5	NA	TRBJ2-2	13	TGTGCCAGCAGTTACGGTGGTTTGGGGGAGCTGTTTTTT	CASSYGGLGELFF
NA	TRBV3-1	NA	TRBJ2-7	14	TGTGCCAGCAGCCAAGATCGCACTTCCTACGAGCAGTACTTC	CASSQDRTSYEQYF
NA	TRBV3-2	many	TRBJ2-1	10	TGTGCCAGCAGCCAGGTAGTGGGGTTCTTC	CASSQVVGFF
TRBD2	TRBV11-2	many	TRBJ2-7	15	TGTGCCAGCAGCTTACTCAGGGAGGGTACCTACGAGCAGTACTTC	CASSLLREGTYEQYF
NA	TRBV5-1	NA	TRBJ2-1	14	TGTGCCAGCAGCTCTAATAGCCCCTACAATGAGCAGTTCTTC	CASSSNSPYNEQFF
NA	TRBV25-1	NA	TRBJ2-3	13	TGTGCCAGCAGTGACAGCAGGTCAGATACGCAGTATTTT	CASSDSRSDTQYF
TRBD1	TRBV5-1	NA	TRBJ2-4	17	TGCGCCAGCAGTCCCGGGACAGGGTTCGGGGCCAAAAACATTCAGTACTTC	CASSPGTGFGAKNIQYF
TRBD1	TRBV3-1	NA	TRBJ2-6	17	TGTGCCAGCAGTCCCGGGACAGGGGCGTCTGGGGCCAACGTCCTGACTTTC	CASSPGTGASGANVLTF
NA	TRBV6-1	few	TRBJ1-2	10	TGTGCCAGCAGTGAAGACGGCATCCTCTTC	CASSEDGILF
TRBD2	TRBV9	NA	TRBJ2-1	15	TGTGCCAGCAGCGAATACCCGGGACTAGCCAATGAGCAGTTCTTC	CASSEYPGLANEQFF
TRBD1	TRBV20-1	NA	TRBJ1-1	13	TGCAGTGCTAGAGATGCGGGACAGGATCCTTCTTTCTTT	CSARDAGQDPSFF
NA	TRBV5-1	many	TRBJ2-3	12	TGTGCCAGCAGCTTAGACACAGATACGCAGTATTTT	CASSLDTDTQYF
TRBD2	TRBV28	many	TRBJ2-5	15	TGTGCCAGCAGTTTAGGAACTAGCGGGAGAGAGACCCAGTACTTC	CASSLGTSGRETQYF
TRBD2	TRBV5-1	NA	TRBJ2-5	15	TGCGCCAGCAGCGTACTAGCGGGAGTTGGTGAGACCCAGTACTTC	CASSVLAGVGETQYF
NA	TRBV2	few	TRBJ1-5	13	TGTGCCAGCAGTGCAGGTTTTGGACAGCCCCAGCATTTT	CASSAGFGQPQHF
NA	TRBV3-1	NA	TRBJ2-1	15	TGTGCCAGCAGCCAAGGGGTGGCGGAACCCAATGAGCAGTTCTTC	CASSQGVAEPNEQFF
NA	TRBV21-1	few	TRBJ2-1	18	TGTGCCAGCAGCAAATCGCAACGGGGACAGGCGGACTACAATGAGCAGTTCTTC	CASSKSQRGQADYNEQFF
NA	TRBV20-1	NA	TRBJ2-1	13	TGCAGTGCTGGGCCCCTGACTATTTCTGAGCAGTTCTTC	CSAGPLTISEQFF
TRBD1	TRBV7-2	NA	TRBJ1-1	17	TGTGCCAGCAGCTTAACGGGACAGGGGGCCCCTTACACTGAAGCTTTCTTT	CASSLTGQGAPYTEAFF
NA	TRBV5-1	many	TRBJ1-5	13	TGCGCCAGCAGCTTGGGGCCGAATCAGCCCCAGCATTTT	CASSLGPNQPQHF
NA	TRBV6-5	many	TRBJ2-4	17	TGTGCCAGCCGGAGGGTTACTGGCCCTGGGGCCAAAAACATTCAGTACTTC	CASRRVTGPGAKNIQYF
NA	TRBV28	NA	TRBJ2-1	18	TGTGCCAGCAGTTTATTCGGGGGCGCAGCGGACCTCTACAATGAGCAGTTCTTC	CASSLFGGAADLYNEQFF
TRBD2	TRBV6-1	NA	TRBJ2-7	14	TGTGCCAGCAGTTTAGGCGGGAGGGCCTACGAGCAGTACTTC	CASSLGGRAYEQYF
NA	TRBV7-2	NA	TRBJ2-1	16	TGTGCCAGCAGCTTGGGTGCGTTGAAATACTACAATGAGCAGTTCTTC	CASSLGALKYYNEQFF
TRBD2	TRBV28	few	TRBJ2-7	15	TGTGCCAGCAGGGATACTAGCGGAAGCTCCTACGAGCAGTACTTC	CASRDTSGSSYEQYF
TRBD2	TRBV29-1	many	TRBJ2-1	14	TGCAGCGTTCCCGGGACTAGCGGGAGGGCTGAGCAGTTCTTC	CSVPGTSGRAEQFF
NA	TRBV5-4	once	TRBJ2-1	12	TGTGCCAGCAGCTTGGGCCAGCGGGAGCAGTTCTTC	CASSLGQREQFF
TRBD2	TRBV4-2	NA	TRBJ2-1	16	TGTGCCAGCAGCCCCTTTAGCGGGCCACGCCACAATGAGCAGTTCTTC	CASSPFSGPRHNEQFF
NA	TRBV7-2	NA	TRBJ2-5	13	TGTGCCAGCAGCTTAGACGGAAAAGAGACCCAGTACTTC	CASSLDGKETQYF
NA	TRBV5-5	NA	TRBJ2-7	15	TGTGCCAGCAGCTTGGCCCCAGGGAGCTCCTACGAGCAGTACTTC	CASSLAPGSSYEQYF
TRBD1	TRBV2	few	TRBJ2-3	15	TGTGCCAGCAAACTCCGGGACAGTAGCACAGATACGCAGTATTTT	CASKLRDSSTDTQYF
NA	TRBV6-2/TRBV6-3	few	TRBJ2-1	14	TGTGCCAGCACCAGGGACGAGACCTACAATGAGCAGTTCTTC	CASTRDETYNEQFF